The 5 T cell receptor beta chains below all came from one sample that was sequenced in a study of blood T cell repertoires in COVID-19. Clones were read by immunoSEQ multiplex PCR, and TCRdb kept only the in-frame ones, dropping some. The sample has about 400,000 clones; roughly 90% are singletons. The sample taken for sequencing was peripheral blood. The receptor set was obtained from a man aged 40-49 years with acute or convalescent COVID-19.

The chain joins TRBV19 to TRBJ2-7; 9 nucleotides align to TRBD2. This CDR3 is built from 15 residues. V shed 6 bases and J 5 bases; nucleotides not matched to a gene: 11. Germline V gene lookup returns CDR1 LNHDA and CDR2 SQIVND (reference sequence). The CDR3 DNA reads as TGTGCCAGTAGCTCTAGCGGGATCGCGTCGAACGAGCAGTACTTC. This sequence encodes CASSSSGIASNEQYF. The full variable domain, completed using reference TRBV19 and TRBJ2-7, is DGGITQSPKYLFRKEGQNVTLSCEQNLNHDAMYWYRQDPGQGLRLIYYSQIVNDFQKGDIAEGYSVSREKKESFPLTVTSAQKNPTAFYLCASSSSGIASNEQYFGPGTRLTVT.

The gene calls are TRBV6-6 and TRBJ1-1; D ambiguous. The CDR3 is 14 residues long. Trimming pared 5 bases from V and 0 bases from J, leaving 10 bases between. In germline, CDR1 is MNHNY, CDR2 SVGAGI (reference sequence). The CDR3 loop reads CASSPRMVNTEAFF. The CDR3 bases are TGTGCCAGCAGTCCCAGGATGGTGAACACTGAAGCTTTCTTT.

This chain connects TRBV14 to TRBJ1-5; a weak D match, TRBD1 (6 bases). From germline, CDR1 is SGHDN and CDR2 FVKESK. V was shortened by 0 bases and J by 5 bases, with 14 bases between the two germline ends. This CDR3 has 16 residues. The CDR3 protein is CASSQELVDSYQPQHF. CDR3 DNA: TGTGCCAGCAGCCAAGAGTTAGTGGACAGCTATCAGCCCCAGCATTTT.

The gene calls are TRBV6-1 and TRBJ1-2, with D unclear. The CDR3 is made up of 15 amino acids. V lost 2 bases to trimming and J lost 2 bases, with 12 bases between them. CDR1 MNHNS and CDR2 SASEGT come from the germline V gene. The CDR3 sequence is CASSEPPVPNYGYTF. The CDR3 DNA follows: TGTGCCAGCAGTGAACCCCCAGTGCCCAACTATGGCTACACCTTC.

The rearrangement uses TRBV7-2 and TRBJ2-2; 8 bases map to TRBD1. The CDR3 spans 16 residues. Germline CDR1 SGHTA, CDR2 FQGNSA. V lost 3 bases to trimming and J lost 5 bases; unmatched junction nucleotides: 8. The CDR3 spells CASSFLFTGGTGELFF. CDR3 DNA: TGTGCCAGCAGCTTCCTATTTACAGGGGGAACCGGGGAGCTGTTTTTT.